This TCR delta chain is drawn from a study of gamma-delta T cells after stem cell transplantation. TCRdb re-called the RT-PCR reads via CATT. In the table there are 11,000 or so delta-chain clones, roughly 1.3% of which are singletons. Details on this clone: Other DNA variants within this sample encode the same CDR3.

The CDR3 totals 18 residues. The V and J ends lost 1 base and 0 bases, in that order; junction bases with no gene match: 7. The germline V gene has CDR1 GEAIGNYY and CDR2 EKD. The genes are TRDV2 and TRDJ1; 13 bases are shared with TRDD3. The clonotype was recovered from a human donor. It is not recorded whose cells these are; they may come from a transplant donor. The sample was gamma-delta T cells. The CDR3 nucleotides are TGTGCCTGTGACACTTTACTGGGGGATACGGGGCACACCGATAAACTCATCTTT. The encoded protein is CACDTLLGDTGHTDKLIF.